One sample yielded the 13 T cell receptor beta chains listed below, sequenced in a study of blood T cell repertoires in COVID-19. TCRdb's table, derived via immunoSEQ multiplex PCR, lists solely in-frame clones and lacks some. The sample shows approximately 210,000 clones, 84% of them seen only once. The sample consisted of peripheral blood. The source is a woman of 80 years or more with COVID-19, enrolled during active disease.

This chain uses TRBV18 with TRBJ2-4, with D tentatively TRBD2 (5 bases). CDR1 and CDR2 from the germline V gene are KGHSH and LQKENI. V was clipped by 2 bases and J by 8 bases, with 13 bases between them. CDR3 size: 14 residues. Here the CDR3 reads CASSPTGFGDIQYF. The CDR3 coding sequence is TGTGCCAGCTCACCAACGGGGTTTGGGGACATTCAGTACTTC.

In its sample, this clone was seen a few times. The chain carries TRBV5-1 and TRBJ2-1; 7 nucleotides agree with TRBD1. J was trimmed by 10 bases and V by 5 bases; bases with no gene match: 9. The germline V gene has CDR1 SGHRS and CDR2 YFSETQ. CDR3 length: 13 residues. CDR3: CASRGEGAGEQFF. CDR3 in DNA: TGCGCCAGCAGAGGTGAGGGGGCAGGGGAGCAGTTCTTC.

This chain joins TRBV18 and TRBJ1-1, with TRBD1 matching 7 bases. There are 17 residues in the CDR3. CDR1 and CDR2 from the germline V gene are KGHSH and LQKENI. V gave up 3 bases and J gave up 2 bases; unmatched junction bases: 12. The CDR3 region is CASSPRGGAGPNTEAFF. CDR3 in DNA: TGTGCCAGCTCACCCCGAGGGGGCGCCGGTCCAAACACTGAAGCTTTCTTT.

This chain joins TRBV11-3 and TRBJ2-1; D remains ambiguous. Trimming removed 5 bases from V and 7 bases from J, with 12 bases in between. CDR3 length equals 13 residues. Germline lookup yields CDR1 SGHNT and CDR2 YENEEA. CDR3 sequence: CASSPSPMNEQFF. DNA of the CDR3: TGTGCCAGCAGCCCCTCCCCTATGAATGAGCAGTTCTTC.

The chain has TRBV15 and TRBJ1-4, with D uncertain. V was clipped by 4 bases and J by 3 bases, with 6 bases between them. CDR1 and CDR2 (germline): LNHNV, YYDKDF (reference sequence). The CDR3 contains 13 residues. CDR3 nucleotides: TGTGCCACCAGCACGGTCGCTAATGAAAAACTGTTTTTT. Amino acids: CATSTVANEKLFF.

Only one count was recorded for this clone. A read error may account for a junction end that differs from germline. The V gene is TRBV19, the J gene TRBJ1-5; D is uncertain. Germline V lookup: CDR1 LNHDA, CDR2 SQIVND (reference sequence). This CDR3 has 14 residues. CDR3 amino acids: CASSIDPSYQPQHF. CDR3 nucleotides: TGTGCCAGTAGTATAGACCCTAGCTATCAGCCCCAGCATTTT.

The CDR3: CASSLQGARTEAFF. The CDR3, as DNA: TGTGCCAGCAGCCTACAGGGGGCGAGGACTGAAGCTTTCTTT. The chain recombines TRBV3-1 (or the pseudogene TRBV3-2) with TRBJ1-1; 9 bases line up with TRBD1. The CDR3 runs to 14 residues. CDR1 and CDR2 from the germline V gene are LGHDT and YNNKEL (reference sequence). The V segment lost 4 bases and the J segment 5 bases; nucleotides outside the gene matches: 5.

This clone was seen a few times. V usage is TRBV19 and J usage is TRBJ1-5; 10 nucleotides align to TRBD1. The CDR3 totals 12 residues. Per germline, CDR1 LNHDA and CDR2 SQIVND (reference sequence). Trimming at V came to 9 bases and at J to 6 bases, leaving 2 bases not matched to a gene. This chain's CDR3 is CARTGGSQPQHF. CDR3 bases: TGTGCCAGGACAGGGGGCAGTCAGCCCCAGCATTTT.

The rearrangement joins TRBV28 to TRBJ2-3; D gene unclear. Trimming removed 7 bases at V and 0 bases at J, with 8 bases between. This CDR3 contains 13 residues. Germline CDR1 and CDR2: MDHEN and SYDVKM. The CDR3 protein is CASKDSSTDTQYF. CDR3 nucleotides: TGTGCCAGCAAAGACTCGAGCACAGATACGCAGTATTTT.

This sequence joins TRBV9 and TRBJ1-6, with D tentatively TRBD1 (6 bases). The CDR3 runs to 14 residues. Germline lookup yields CDR1 SGDLS and CDR2 YYNGEE. V lost 3 bases to trimming and J lost 6 bases, with 10 bases between them. CDR3 loop: CASSATGSNSPLHF. In nucleotides, the CDR3 is TGTGCCAGCAGCGCGACAGGTTCTAATTCACCCCTCCACTTT.

The genes are TRBV5-5 and TRBJ1-1; perhaps TRBD1 as D (6 bases). CDR1 and CDR2 (germline): SGHKS, YYEKEE (reference sequence). The V and J ends lost 3 bases and 1 base respectively, with 10 bases between them. The CDR3 is 14 residues long. The CDR3 here is CASSSGTTNTEAFF. In DNA, the CDR3 is TGTGCCAGCAGCTCCGGGACAACGAACACTGAAGCTTTCTTT.

V is TRBV4-1 and J is TRBJ2-4; a possible D gene is TRBD1 (5 bases). The germline V gene has CDR1 MGHRA and CDR2 YSYEKL. The CDR3 totals 15 residues. V was pared by 3 bases and J by 3 bases, with 12 bases between. The CDR3 protein is CASSQAAQGKNIQYF. The CDR3 bases are TGCGCCAGCAGCCAGGCGGCCCAGGGCAAAAACATTCAGTACTTC.

J is TRBJ1-1 and V is TRBV6-5, with D maybe TRBD1 (6 bases). The CDR3 is made up of 14 amino acids. Trimming took 5 bases from V and 4 from J, leaving 14 bases between them. The germline CDR1 and CDR2 sequences are MNHEY and SVGAGI. CDR3: CASSHRDGGTEAFF. In DNA, the CDR3 is TGTGCCAGCAGTCACAGGGATGGGGGCACTGAAGCTTTCTTT.